This T cell receptor (beta chain) was sequenced during a study of cytomegalovirus exposure and HLA in healthy donors. This CDR3 has 15 amino acids. The ends lost 2 bases at V and 4 bases at J; junction bases unmatched: 5. Germline V CDR1 and CDR2: MNHEY, SVGAGI. Points from the study as a whole: In the approximately 120 validation repertoires, a later analysis found that first-cohort TCR clusters tended to co-occur.

Profiling relied on immunoSEQ multiplex PCR, and the TCRdb table lists in-frame clones only, not all of them. Among 80,000 to 100,000 clones listed, roughly 93% were seen once. As concerns this clone: Antigen unknown.

The donors were in the approximately 120-subject validation cohort, distinct from the 666-subject first cohort. The chain has TRBV6-5 and TRBJ2-3; TRBD2 agrees at 8 bases. The receptor was derived from a man aged 25-45 years in good health and CMV-seronegative. The material sequenced was PBMCs. CDR3 in amino acids: CASSYRGGSPDTQYF. For the CDR3, the DNA is TGTGCCAGCAGTTACCGGGGGGGCAGCCCAGATACGCAGTATTTT.